The 9 T cell receptor beta chains below all came from one sample that was sequenced in a study of blood T cell repertoires in COVID-19. Clones were sequenced by immunoSEQ multiplex PCR, and TCRdb holds only the in-frame ones, with some missing. The repertoire holds about 380,000 clones, around nine tenths seen once, with 0.9% to 1.5% in the top ten. The sample comprised PBMCs or T cells enriched from blood (not recorded which). The receptors come from a woman between 18 and 30 years old who had recovered from COVID-19.

This rearrangement joins TRBV7-9 to TRBJ1-2, with 8 bases lining up with TRBD1. The germline gives CDR1 SEHNR, CDR2 FQNEAQ (reference sequence). V was pared by 3 bases and J by 4 bases, with 10 bases of the junction left unmatched. The CDR3 contains 16 residues. The CDR3 nucleotides are TGTGCCAGCAGCTTTGAGCCCGGACAGGGTCGCTATGGCTACACCTTC. Residues: CASSFEPGQGRYGYTF.

The chain couples TRBV30 to TRBJ1-5, with D perhaps TRBD1 (6 bases). V dropped 0 bases and J dropped 0 bases, with 9 bases sitting between them. CDR1 is GTSNPN, CDR2 SVGIG, per germline (reference sequence). The CDR3 consists of 15 residues. CDR3 in amino acids: CAWSVGASSNQPQHF. The CDR3 DNA reads TGTGCCTGGAGTGTGGGGGCGAGTAGCAATCAGCCCCAGCATTTT.

The CDR3 loop is CASSQELGVSYEQYF. CDR3 DNA: TGTGCCAGCAGCCAAGAGCTAGGGGTCAGCTACGAGCAGTACTTC. The V and J genes are TRBV3-1 (or the pseudogene TRBV3-2) and TRBJ2-7, with a weak D call TRBD1 (5 bases). The CDR3 is 15 residues long. V lost 0 bases to trimming and J lost 3 bases, with 12 bases between them. Germline-derived CDR1 and CDR2 are LGHDT and YNNKEL (reference sequence).

This sequence joins TRBV18 and TRBJ1-1; D unclear. The CDR3 runs to 13 residues. CDR1 is KGHSH, CDR2 LQKENI, per germline. Trimming took off 6 bases at V and 1 base at J, with 9 bases between the two ends. The CDR3 loop is CASSLQENTEAFF. DNA of the CDR3: TGTGCCAGCTCTCTTCAGGAGAACACTGAAGCTTTCTTT.

The chain couples TRBV27 to TRBJ1-1; D unclear. Trimming left V 2 bases short and J 2 bases short, with 18 bases between. The CDR3 contains 17 residues. Germline loops: CDR1 MNHEY, CDR2 SMNVEV (reference sequence). The CDR3 sequence is CASSLDGGRLGNTEAFF. CDR3 nucleotides: TGTGCCAGCAGTTTAGACGGTGGCCGACTAGGAAACACTGAAGCTTTCTTT.

This chain uses TRBV14 with TRBJ2-7; 7 nucleotides match TRBD1. This CDR3 has 13 amino acids. Germline V CDR1 and CDR2: SGHDN, FVKESK. Trimming took 2 bases from V and 3 from J; bases not matched to a gene: 1. CDR3 sequence: CASSQSGGYEQYF. In DNA form, the CDR3 reads TGTGCCAGCAGCCAATCAGGGGGCTACGAGCAGTACTTC.

The rearrangement links TRBV7-9 to TRBJ1-4, with D possibly TRBD1 on 6 matching bases. Germline V gene data show CDR1 as SEHNR and CDR2 as FQNEAQ (reference sequence). The CDR3 extends over 16 amino acids. Trimming cost V 6 bases and J 3 bases, with 17 bases left between them. CDR3 sequence reads: CASRLGGGGSNEKLFF. In DNA, the CDR3 is TGTGCCAGCAGACTAGGGGGAGGGGGTTCTAATGAAAAACTGTTTTTT.

This clone was seen once. At one end the junction does not follow the germline gene, possibly because of a read error. This chain connects TRBV7-7 to TRBJ2-2; 12 nucleotides match TRBD2. CDR1 is SSHAT, CDR2 FNYEAQ, per germline (reference sequence). This CDR3 contains 15 residues. CDR3 sequence reads: CASSRLAGATGELFF. CDR3 nucleotides: TGTGCTAGCAGCAGACTAGCGGGAGCCACCGGGGAGCTGTTTTTT.

This chain links TRBV7-2 with TRBJ1-5; D call uncertain. The V end was cut by 6 bases, the J end by 2 bases, with 14 bases between. Per germline, CDR1 SGHTA and CDR2 FQGNSA. This CDR3 is 15 amino acids long. The CDR3 DNA follows: TGTGCCAGCAGTAGGAAGGGAGGCGGCAATCAGCCCCAGCATTTT. This translates into CASSRKGGGNQPQHF.